This T cell receptor beta chain was profiled in a study of identical twins (dated by TCRdb to 2016 to 2018). Study-wide context: TCR alpha and beta repertoires from monozygotic twins, unrelated adults of various ages and cord blood were deep-sequenced to test whether fetal clonotypes persist. To rule out contamination, the twin experiments were replicated at different times with different library preparation protocols.

A distance of 20 bases separates the germline ends of V and J, which lose 3 bases and 1 base respectively. Via the germline V gene (reference sequence), CDR1 is DFQATT and CDR2 SNEGSKA. The CDR3 starts with the cysteine, ends with the phenylalanine, and has 17 residues. Only the CDR3 region is kept as DNA, spanning 51 bases read in frame from base 1. Library method: 5' RACE. The sequencer listed for this sample is Illumina HiSeq 2000. Template switching added a universal primer binding site, and the final cDNA carried a unique molecular identifier that allowed TCR cDNA molecules to be counted accurately. First-strand cDNA for TCR alpha and beta chains was synthesized from specific primers in the conserved constant-segment region. To control for contamination, each cDNA library was double barcoded with a SMART-Mk sample barcode plus Illumina barcodes. TruSeq adapter sequences and Illumina sample barcodes were added in two successive PCR steps. Sequencing of the TCR alpha and beta cDNA libraries was done on the Illumina HiSeq platform using custom primers. The published analysis was carried out like this. Raw reads were processed with MiGEC to extract unique molecular identifiers, and MiXCR was used to determine CDR3 positions. For each individual, recombination models were inferred using an EM algorithm with the repgenHMM and IGoR tools. The analysis of shared clonotypes was done with the tcR package in R, with sharing normalized by the product of cloneset sizes. Out-of-frame nonproductive sequences were analyzed to study raw recombination free of thymic and clonal selection effects. Using fastp trimming at Q25 and MiXCR clonotype assembly, TCRdb reanalyzed the public sequencing data and kept in-frame beta chains. Entries are consolidated by CDR3 protein sequence, retaining the most common genes and DNA. Here the V and J calls rest on TCRdb's processing, not on the authors' analysis. The sample includes 520,000 or so distinct CDR3 sequences, with 22% observed a single time. About 0.91% of the sample is held by the ten biggest clonotypes.

What the study reported, not specific to this receptor: Because the same donors could not be followed over many years, the conclusions relied on cross-sectional statistical analysis. In beta out-of-frame sequences, excess twin sharing was weaker, because having fewer shared sequences lowered the signal-to-noise ratio. Fewer insertions were carried by abundant cord blood beta clonotypes, a similar but weaker trend appeared in young adult naive repertoires, and no such trend appeared in memory repertoires. Invariant T cells such as MAIT and iNKT could partly confound zero-insertion analyses, though diverse VJ usage argued against this for most clonotypes. In monozygotic twins, out-of-frame TCR alpha sharing was systematically underestimated by recombination models, although the models agreed with sharing between unrelated individuals. Compared with coincidental sharing between unrelated individuals, out-of-frame TCR alpha sequences shared between twins showed an excess of sequences with low generation probability.

Every donor was a healthy Caucasian. The twin cohort consisted of three pairs of female monozygotic twins, all aged about 18 to 29 years. Positive isolation kits from Invitrogen were used to isolate CD4+ and CD8+ T cell populations. This clonotype was detected only a few times. Its target antigen remains unknown. Base qualities are not recorded, but no much larger clone differs from it by a single base. This same sample was also part of a study on T cells expressing NK-cell markers. As the second study states: Three sorted T-cell subsets (CD3+CD56+NKG2C+, CD3+CD56+NKG2C- and CD3+CD56-NKG2C+) from seven to nine donors had their TCR beta-chain repertoires profiled. Of the eight sequenced donors, seven were found to be HCMV-seropositive and one was found to be HCMV-seronegative. To restrict sorting to alphabetaTCR-expressing T cells, an anti-gammadeltaTCR antibody was added in several experiments. In six donors, the dominant CD3+CD56+NKG2C+ clonotypes ranked among the top 10 CD8+ clonotypes, making up 1.0-7.0% of CD8+ T cells. Those dominant clonotypes were again the most abundant among CD3+CD56-NKG2C+ cells in a handful of donors, at about 25-65%. It remained unclear whether the expanded NKG2C-expressing T cell clones were specific for HCMV antigens. All eight donors whose samples were sequenced were randomly selected healthy volunteers, three of them men and five women. HCMV serostatus was determined by detecting HCMV-specific IgG in serum with a commercial ELISA kit. MIGEC was used to demultiplex reads and group the reads by UMI, and MiTCR was used to assemble and quantify clonotypes. Only TCR cDNA sequences supported by at least two reads were kept to exclude erroneous sequences. Downstream repertoire analysis used the tcR package, and clonotypes were matched across fractions by CDR3 nucleotide sequence plus V segment. VDJmatch was used to annotate antigen specificity against VDJdb, with one amino acid substitution in CDR3 allowed.

The sequence was collected from a woman between 18 and 29 years old in good health. Sequencing was done on a sample of CD4+ T cells sorted from blood. The V and J segments used are TRBV20-1 and TRBJ2-3, with no D gene named confidently. The CDR3 reads CSAREPFGSYGTDTQYF. The DNA is as follows: TGCAGTGCTAGGGAGCCCTTCGGGTCCTACGGCACAGATACGCAGTATTTT.